Included here is one TCR beta chain sequence, with context. Its antigen is undetermined. The junction and the germline gene differ at one end; a read error may be behind it. This entry belongs to a study of cytomegalovirus exposure and HLA in healthy donors. Study-level points and caveats: Roughly uniform depth of sequencing across donors was assumed in presence/absence analyses.

With 60 Vbeta and 13 Jbeta primers, the PCR was carried out. Data came from immunoSEQ multiplex PCR; TCRdb stores just in-frame clones and leaves some out. The data show around 63,000 clones, with roughly 80% seen just once and just under 3% held by the top ten. The receptor was derived from a woman aged 25 to 39 in good health and CMV-seronegative. The sample was PBMCs.

CDR3 sequence (DNA): TGTGCTAGCAGCTTAACGTCAGGGGTGTTAGAGACCCAGTACTTC. The encoded protein is CASSLTSGVLETQYF. This sequence joins TRBV7-7 and TRBJ2-5; D may be TRBD1 (6 bases). The CDR3 covers 15 residues. The V gene's germline CDR1 is SSHAT and CDR2 FNYEAQ (reference sequence).